The clone carrying this T cell receptor beta chain turned up a few times. Its specificity is not known. This sample is part of a study of cytomegalovirus exposure and HLA in healthy donors. Losses at the gene ends were 5 bases for V and 4 bases for J; bases not matched to a gene: 3. Germline V gene data show CDR1 as SGHNT and CDR2 as YENEEA. This CDR3 has 14 residues. General study points: Segments of the TCR beta V type were, in most cases, productive about 87% or about 30% of the time in an earlier analysis. In a later analysis, DRB1 alleles had the most associated TCRs; HLA-C alleles the fewest. In vitro data verified three CMV-associated chains as specific for CMV antigens. Presence/absence analyses assumed roughly uniform sequencing depth across donors, which may not hold.

Primers: 60 Vbeta forward and 13 Jbeta reverse. The table came from immunoSEQ multiplex PCR; TCRdb's copy has only in-frame clones and leaves some out. The table includes around 140,000 clones, under 10% detected once. This clonotype was obtained from a woman in her forties in good health and CMV-seropositive. V usage is TRBV11-3 and J usage is TRBJ2-3; 10 bases are shared with TRBD1. Sequences were obtained from PBMCs. CDR3: CASSQTGGADTQYF. CDR3 DNA sequence: TGTGCCAGCAGCCAGACAGGGGGCGCAGATACGCAGTATTTT. The variable domain in full, with the rest retrieved from reference TRBV11-3 and TRBJ2-3, is EAGVVQSPRYKIIEKKQPVAFWCNPISGHNTLYWYLQNLGQGPELLIRYENEEAVDDSQLPKDRFSAERLKGVDSTLKIQPAELGDSAVYLCASSQTGGADTQYFGPGTRLTVL.